This T cell receptor beta chain was sequenced for a study of shared clonotypes between healthy human individuals. Study-level findings and limits: Compared with clonotypes that all four donors shared, non-shared clonotypes had lower generation probabilities. Blood alone was sampled, and tissue repertoires likely differ.

Regarding this clone: Its antigen is not identified.

The method was immunoSEQ multiplex PCR; TCRdb's version includes in-frame clones alone and lacks a portion of them. The table has 2 million to 3 million clones, 93% seen once. Healthy HIV-negative adults with no recent acute infections or vaccinations were recruited as donors. CD4+ cells yielded CD45RA+ naive and CD45RA-negative memory subsets. The CDR3 sequence is 16 residues long. Trimming cost V 4 bases and J 6 bases, with 19 bases left between them. CDR1 and CDR2 (germline): MDHEN, SYDVKM. The TCR was taken from a man between 18 and 35 years old in good health. Some clones in this sample may be carry-over from other donors' samples. The sequenced material came from naive CD4+ T cells from PBMCs. Regarding subset: CD45RA+ positively selected. V usage is TRBV28 and J usage is TRBJ1-5, with D unclear. The CDR3 loop reads CASSSPYVQLGQPQHF. For the CDR3, the DNA is TGTGCCAGCAGTTCACCGTACGTTCAATTGGGTCAGCCCCAGCATTTT.